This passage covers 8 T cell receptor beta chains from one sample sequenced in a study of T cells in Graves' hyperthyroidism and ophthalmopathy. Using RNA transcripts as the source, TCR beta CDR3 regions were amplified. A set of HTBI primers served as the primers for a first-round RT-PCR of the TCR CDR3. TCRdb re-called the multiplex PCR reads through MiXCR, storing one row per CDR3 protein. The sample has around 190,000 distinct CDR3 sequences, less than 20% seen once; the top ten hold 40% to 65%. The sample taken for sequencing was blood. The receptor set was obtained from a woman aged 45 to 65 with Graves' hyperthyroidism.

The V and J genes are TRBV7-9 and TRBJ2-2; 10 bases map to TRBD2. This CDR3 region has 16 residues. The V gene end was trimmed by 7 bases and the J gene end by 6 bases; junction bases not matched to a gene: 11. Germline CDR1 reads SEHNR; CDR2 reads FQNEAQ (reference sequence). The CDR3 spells CASTPPSGRVAGELFF. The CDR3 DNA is TGTGCCAGCACCCCCCCCAGCGGGAGGGTTGCCGGGGAGCTGTTTTTT.

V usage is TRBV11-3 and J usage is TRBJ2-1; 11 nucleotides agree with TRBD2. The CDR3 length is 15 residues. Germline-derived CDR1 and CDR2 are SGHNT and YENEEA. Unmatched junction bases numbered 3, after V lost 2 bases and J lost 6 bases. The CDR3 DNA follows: TGTGCCAGCAGCTTACTGCTAGCGGGAGGCAATGAGCAGTTCTTC. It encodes CASSLLLAGGNEQFF. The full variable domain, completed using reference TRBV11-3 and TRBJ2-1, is EAGVVQSPRYKIIEKKQPVAFWCNPISGHNTLYWYLQNLGQGPELLIRYENEEAVDDSQLPKDRFSAERLKGVDSTLKIQPAELGDSAVYLCASSLLLAGGNEQFFGPGTRLTVL.

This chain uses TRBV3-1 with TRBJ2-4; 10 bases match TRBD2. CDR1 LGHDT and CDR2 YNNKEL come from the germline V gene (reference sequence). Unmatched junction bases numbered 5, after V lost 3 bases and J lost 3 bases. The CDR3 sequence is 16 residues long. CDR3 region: CASSHSGGRVKNIQYF. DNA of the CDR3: TGTGCCAGCAGCCATAGCGGGGGGCGGGTCAAAAACATTCAGTACTTC.

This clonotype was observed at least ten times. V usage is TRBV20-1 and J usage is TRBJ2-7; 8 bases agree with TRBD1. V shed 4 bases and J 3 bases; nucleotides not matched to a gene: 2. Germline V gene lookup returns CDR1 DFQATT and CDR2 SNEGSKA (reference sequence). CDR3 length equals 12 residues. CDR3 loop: CSATGTGYEQYF. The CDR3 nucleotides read TGCAGTGCTACCGGGACAGGCTACGAGCAGTACTTC.

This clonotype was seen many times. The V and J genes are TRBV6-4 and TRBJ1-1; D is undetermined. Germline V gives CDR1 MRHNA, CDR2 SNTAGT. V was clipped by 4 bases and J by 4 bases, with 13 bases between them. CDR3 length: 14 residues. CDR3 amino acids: CASSVEALSTEAFF. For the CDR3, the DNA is TGTGCCAGCAGTGTGGAAGCACTTTCCACTGAAGCTTTCTTT.

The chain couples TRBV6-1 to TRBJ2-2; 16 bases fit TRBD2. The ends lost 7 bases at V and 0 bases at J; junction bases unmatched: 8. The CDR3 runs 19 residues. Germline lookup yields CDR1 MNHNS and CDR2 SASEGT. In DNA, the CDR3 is TGTGCCAGCATTACCGGGACTAGCGGGAGGGTAACGAACACCGGGGAGCTGTTTTTT. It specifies CASITGTSGRVTNTGELFF.

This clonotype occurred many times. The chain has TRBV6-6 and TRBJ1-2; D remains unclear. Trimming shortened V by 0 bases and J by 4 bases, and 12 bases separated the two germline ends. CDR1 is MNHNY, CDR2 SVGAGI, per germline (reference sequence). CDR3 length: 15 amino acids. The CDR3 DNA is TGTGCCAGCAGTTACTCCGCGGGGTACCTCTATGGCTACACCTTC. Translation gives CASSYSAGYLYGYTF.

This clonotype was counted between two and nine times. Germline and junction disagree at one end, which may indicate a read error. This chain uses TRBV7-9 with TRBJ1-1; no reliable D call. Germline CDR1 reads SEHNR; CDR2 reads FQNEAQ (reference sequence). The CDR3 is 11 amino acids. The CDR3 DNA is TGTGCCAGCAGCTACGACACGGAAGCTTTCTTT. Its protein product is CASSYDTEAFF.